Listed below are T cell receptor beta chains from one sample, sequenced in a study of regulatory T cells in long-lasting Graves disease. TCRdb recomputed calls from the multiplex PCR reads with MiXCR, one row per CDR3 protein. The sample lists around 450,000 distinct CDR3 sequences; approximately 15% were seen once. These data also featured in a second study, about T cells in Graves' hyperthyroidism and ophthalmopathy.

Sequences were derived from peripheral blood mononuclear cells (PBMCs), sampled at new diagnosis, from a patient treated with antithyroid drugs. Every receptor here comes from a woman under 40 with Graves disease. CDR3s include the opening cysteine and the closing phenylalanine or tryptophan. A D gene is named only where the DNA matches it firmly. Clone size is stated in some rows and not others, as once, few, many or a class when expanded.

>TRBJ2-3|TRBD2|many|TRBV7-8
TGTGCCAGCAGCCCATTAGCGGGAGGGAGGACAGATACGCAGTATTTT
CASSPLAGGRTDTQYF
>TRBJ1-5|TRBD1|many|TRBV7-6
TGTGCCAGCAGCTTAGGACAGGGATCGAATCAGCCCCAGCATTTT
CASSLGQGSNQPQHF
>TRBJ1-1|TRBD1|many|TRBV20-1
TGCAGTGCTAGTGCCGGGACAGGGAACACTGAAGCTTTCTTT
CSASAGTGNTEAFF
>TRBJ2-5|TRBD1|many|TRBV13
TGTGCCAGCAGCTCCCGACAGGGGGTGTGGGAGACCCAGTACTTC
CASSSRQGVWETQYF
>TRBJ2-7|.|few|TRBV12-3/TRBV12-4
TGTGCCAGCAGTTTAGGGGGGGCCCCCTACGAGCAGTACTTC
CASSLGGAPYEQYF
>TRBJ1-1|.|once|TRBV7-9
TGTGCCAGCAGCTGGCCGGGACATCCGAAAATGAACACTGAAGCTTTCTTT
CASSWPGHPKMNTEAFF
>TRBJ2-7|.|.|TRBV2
TGTGCCAGCCTGTTTATGGGGCCCCTATCCTACGAGCAGTACTTC
CASLFMGPLSYEQYF
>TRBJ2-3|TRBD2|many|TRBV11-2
TGTGCCAGCAGTGATACGGAGCGGGAGGGCACAGATACGCAGTATTTT
CASSDTEREGTDTQYF
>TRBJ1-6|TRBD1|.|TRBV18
TGTGCCAGCTCAACAGGGGAGCGGGGTAATTCACCCCTCCACTTT
CASSTGERGNSPLHF
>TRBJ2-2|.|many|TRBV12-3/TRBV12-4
TGTGCCAGCAGTTTTGAAGACTGGGGAGGCTCCGGGGAGCTGTTTTTT
CASSFEDWGGSGELFF
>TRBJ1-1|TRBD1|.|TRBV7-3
TGTGCCAGCAGGCAGGACAGGATGAACACTGGAGCTTTCTTT
CASRQDRMNTGAFF
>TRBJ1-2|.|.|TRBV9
TGTGCCAGCAGCGTAGGATCAGGGGTATTACTCTATGGCTACACCTTC
CASSVGSGVLLYGYTF
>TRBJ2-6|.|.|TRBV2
TGTGCCAGCAGCACAGGGTTCGGGGCCAACGTCCTGACTTTC
CASSTGFGANVLTF
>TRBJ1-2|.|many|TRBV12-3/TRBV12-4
TGTGCCAGCAGTTTAAAGGTTGTTGGCTATGGCTACACCTTC
CASSLKVVGYGYTF
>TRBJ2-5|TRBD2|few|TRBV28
TGTGCCAGCAGCTCCCTGGGACTAGCGGAAGAGACCCAGTACTTC
CASSSLGLAEETQYF
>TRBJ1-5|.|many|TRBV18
TGTGCCAGCTCACCGGCGGGGTTGGGCAATCAGCCCCAGCATTTT
CASSPAGLGNQPQHF
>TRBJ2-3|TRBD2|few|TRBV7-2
TGTGCCAGCAGACCAACTCTAGCGGGAGGGCCCAATTGGACGCAGTATTTT
CASRPTLAGGPNWTQYF
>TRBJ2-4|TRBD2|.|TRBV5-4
TGTGCCAGCAGCTTGAGCGCCGGACTAGCGGGAGGGCGGAACATTCAGTACTTC
CASSLSAGLAGGRNIQYF
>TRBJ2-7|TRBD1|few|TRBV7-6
TGTGCCAGCAGCTTAGAGGGGACAGGGACCTACGAGCAGTACTTC
CASSLEGTGTYEQYF
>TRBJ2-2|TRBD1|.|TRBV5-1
TGCGCCAGCAGCTTGGGAGACAGGGGGAACACCGGGGAGCTGTTTTTT
CASSLGDRGNTGELFF
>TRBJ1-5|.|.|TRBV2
TGTGCCATCCAAGGGAATACTCATCAGCCCCAGCATTTT
CAIQGNTHQPQHF
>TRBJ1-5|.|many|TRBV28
TGTGCCAGCAGTTCCCCATTCGACGGATTTAATCAGCCCCAGCATTTT
CASSSPFDGFNQPQHF
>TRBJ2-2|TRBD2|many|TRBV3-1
TGTGCCAGCAGCCAAGTATCGAGACTAGCCGCGGCCGGGGAGCTGTTTTTT
CASSQVSRLAAAGELFF
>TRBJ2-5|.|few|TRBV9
TGTGCCAGCAGCGTACAGGGTGGCCAAGAGACCCAGTACTTC
CASSVQGGQETQYF
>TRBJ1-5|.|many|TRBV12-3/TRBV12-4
TGTGCCAGCAGTTTAGGGTTAGCATCCCTTCAGCCCCAGCATTTT
CASSLGLASLQPQHF
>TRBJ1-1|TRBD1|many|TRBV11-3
TGTGCCAGCCGACAGGGGGCTGGTGAAGCTTTCTTT
CASRQGAGEAFF
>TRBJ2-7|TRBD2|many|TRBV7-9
TGTGCCAGCAGCGGATCGGGACTAGCGGGAGGGTACGAGCAGTACTTC
CASSGSGLAGGYEQYF
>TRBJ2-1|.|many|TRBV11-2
TGTGCCAGCAGCGCCCTAATCCACAATGAGCAGTTCTTC
CASSALIHNEQFF
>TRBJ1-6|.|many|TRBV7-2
TGTGCCAGCAGCTTAGTCACACCCCGAATAGAGCCCCTCCACTTT
CASSLVTPRIEPLHF
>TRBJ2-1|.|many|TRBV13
TGTGCCAGCAGCTCTAGCGCAACCTACAATGAGCAGTTCTTC
CASSSSATYNEQFF
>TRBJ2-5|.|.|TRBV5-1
TGCGCCAGCAGCGCCGGACAGCACGTCGAGACCCAGTACTTC
CASSAGQHVETQYF
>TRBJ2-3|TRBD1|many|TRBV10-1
TGCGCCAGCAGTCCGATCTCCCCAGGGGGATTGACAGATACGCAGTATTTT
CASSPISPGGLTDTQYF
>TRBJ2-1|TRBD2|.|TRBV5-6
TGTGCCACCACTAGCGGGAGATCGGACAATGAGCAGTTCTTC
CATTSGRSDNEQFF
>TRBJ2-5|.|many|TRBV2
TGTGCCAGCAGAGCCAGCCGTACCGAGACCCAGTACTTC
CASRASRTETQYF
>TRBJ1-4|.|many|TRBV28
TGTGCCAGCAGAACAGACAGGATACTGGGCAAACTGTTTTTT
CASRTDRILGKLFF
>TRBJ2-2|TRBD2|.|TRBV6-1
TGTGCCAGCAGTCCGGGACTAGCGGCGAACACCGGGGAGCTGTTTTTT
CASSPGLAANTGELFF
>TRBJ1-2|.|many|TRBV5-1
TGCGCCAGCAGCTTGAGTCCGCTGACCTATGGCTACACCTTC
CASSLSPLTYGYTF
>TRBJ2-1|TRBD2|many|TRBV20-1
TGCAGTCCGGGACTAGCGGGAGGGCCCTACTACAATGAGCAGTTCTTC
CSPGLAGGPYYNEQFF
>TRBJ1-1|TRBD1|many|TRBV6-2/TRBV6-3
TGTGCCAGCAGTTACTCTAACAGGGGGAACACTGAAGCTTTCTTT
CASSYSNRGNTEAFF